The subject of this entry is one TCR beta chain. Per the authors' pipeline: Nucleated cell counts were estimated from reference gene primer amplification. Generated by immunoSEQ multiplex PCR, the TCRdb table keeps only in-frame clones and is missing some. That table is the source of V, J and clone size, and D and trimming were worked out from the DNA. There are approximately 280,000 clones in the sample; 80% to 90% occur only once, and 8% to 13% lies in the top ten. This specimen comes from a study of blood T cell repertoires in COVID-19. Background on the study: The United States, Italy and Spain supplied acute and convalescent COVID-19 samples. PBMCs, B-cell-depleted T cells, or T cells provided the cDNA or gDNA that made up the material.

Germline loops: CDR1 KGHSH, CDR2 LQKENI. The V end was cut by 6 bases, the J end by 7 bases, with 9 bases between. The CDR3 totals 11 residues. The origin of this receptor is a woman aged 70-85 years with acute or convalescent COVID-19. Sequenced sample: peripheral blood. The rearrangement links TRBV18 to TRBJ1-1; possibly TRBD1 for D (5 bases). The CDR3 sequence is CASSGDFEAFF. CDR3 in DNA: TGTGCCAGCTCCGGGGACTTTGAAGCTTTCTTT.